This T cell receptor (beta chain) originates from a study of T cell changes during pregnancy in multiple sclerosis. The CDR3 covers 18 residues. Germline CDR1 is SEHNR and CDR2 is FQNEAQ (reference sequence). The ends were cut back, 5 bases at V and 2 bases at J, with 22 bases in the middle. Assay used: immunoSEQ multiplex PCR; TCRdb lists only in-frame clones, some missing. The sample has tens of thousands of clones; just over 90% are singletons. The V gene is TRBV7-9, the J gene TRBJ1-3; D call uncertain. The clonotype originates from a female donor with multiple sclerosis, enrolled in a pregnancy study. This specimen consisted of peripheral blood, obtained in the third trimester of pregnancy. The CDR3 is CASSLGEVWSSPGNTIYF. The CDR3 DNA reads TGTGCCAGCAGCCTTGGCGAGGTCTGGTCGAGTCCTGGAAACACCATATATTTT.